The clone carrying this TCR beta chain appeared a few times. This record comes from a study of T cells after yellow fever vaccination. TCRdb re-called the 5' RACE reads with MiXCR, one entry per CDR3 protein. In the table there are around 63,000 distinct CDR3 sequences, 7.4% of which are singletons. The CDR3 has 10 residues. The V end was cut by 6 bases, the J end by 7 bases, with 6 bases between. The germline gives CDR1 SQVTM, CDR2 ANQGSEA. This sequence joins TRBV29-1 and TRBJ2-2; D is unresolved. Sequenced material: CD8+ T cells sorted from PBMCs, taken 15 days after the yellow fever booster vaccination. This TCR derives from a man aged 25-45 years who received the YFV17D yellow fever vaccine. The CDR3 DNA is TGCAGCGTAAGGAGCGGGGAGCTGTTTTTT. It translates to CSVRSGELFF.